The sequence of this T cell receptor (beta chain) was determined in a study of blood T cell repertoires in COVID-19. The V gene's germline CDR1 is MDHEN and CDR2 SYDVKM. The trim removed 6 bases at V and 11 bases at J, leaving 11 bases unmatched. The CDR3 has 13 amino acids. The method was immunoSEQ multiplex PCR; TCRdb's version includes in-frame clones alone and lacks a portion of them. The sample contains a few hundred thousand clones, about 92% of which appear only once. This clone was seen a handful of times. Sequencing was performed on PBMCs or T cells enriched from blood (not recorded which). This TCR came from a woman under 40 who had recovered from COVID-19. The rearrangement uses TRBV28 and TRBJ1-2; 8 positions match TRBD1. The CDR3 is CASSSGGPGWYTF. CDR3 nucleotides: TGTGCCAGCAGCTCAGGGGGCCCCGGCTGGTACACCTTC.